This T cell receptor beta chain was captured in a study of beta chain features in type 1 diabetes. Findings and limits, study-wide: Shortening of TCRB CDR3s, moderate but significant, appeared in all four CD4+ subsets of Type 1 diabetes patients. Fewer insertions but more deletions were seen at VDJ junctions in type 1 diabetes patients. It was among patients, rather than healthy donors, that naive, central memory and Treg TCRB repertoires appeared more similar.

Sorting that relied on CD45RO/CCR7/CD25/CD127/CD95/CD27 yielded CD4+ naive, central memory, regulatory and stem cell-like memory cells. Purity of each sorted population was above 95%. CDR1 is SGHVS and CDR2 is FNYEAQ in the germline V gene. This CDR3 comprises 16 residues. V trimming: 6 bases; J trimming: 1 base; junction bases outside the gene matches: 6. In the case of this clone: Antigen specificity is unknown.

The authors reverse transcribed all of the isolated RNA, so sequencing captured expressed TCRB transcripts. The data were produced by immunoSEQ multiplex PCR, yet TCRdb's version contains in-frame clones alone and is incomplete. The sample carries 600,000 or so clones, 11% to 15% recorded once. This clonotype originated in a young man with type 1 diabetes. V and J are TRBV7-6 and TRBJ2-5; 12 nucleotides agree with TRBD2. The sequencing sample was made of naive CD4+ T cells from blood. The CDR3 here is CASSSGTSGFQETQYF. The CDR3 DNA reads TGTGCCAGCAGTTCCGGGACTAGCGGGTTCCAAGAGACCCAGTACTTC.